This paragraph covers one TCR beta chain sequence. Its antigen is still unknown. The sample originates from a study of beta chain features in type 1 diabetes. CD45RO/CCR7/CD25/CD127/CD95/CD27 staining was used to isolate CD4+ naive, central memory, regulatory and stem cell-like memory cells by sorting. Study-wide results and limits: All four CD4+ subsets from Type 1 diabetes patients carried moderately but significantly shorter TCRB CDR3s. Using cDNA template may skew counts toward highly expressing activated cells.

V shed 6 bases and J shed 0 bases, with 12 bases lying between them. The CDR3 covers 16 residues. Germline CDR1 SNHLY, CDR2 FYNNEI. Reverse transcribing all isolated RNA meant expressed TCRB transcripts were sequenced. Profiling relied on immunoSEQ multiplex PCR, and the TCRdb table lists in-frame clones only, not all of them. Altogether around 340,000 clones are present, 9.3% being singletons, with the ten largest covering roughly 1%. Material: central memory CD4+ T cells from blood. The TCR originated in a young man with type 1 diabetes. V usage is TRBV2 and J usage is TRBJ2-6; D unresolved. CDR3 nucleotides: TGTGCCAGCAGAATGGACGGCCGCTCTGGGGCCAACGTCCTGACTTTC. It is translated as CASRMDGRSGANVLTF.